Each of the 7 T cell receptor beta chains below was sequenced from the same sample in a study of blood T cell repertoires in COVID-19. The method was immunoSEQ multiplex PCR; TCRdb's version includes in-frame clones alone and lacks a portion of them. The data hold around 81,000 clones, with approximately 80% observed a single time. The sequenced sample was peripheral blood. The receptors come from a human donor in a cohort sampled during active COVID-19.

V is TRBV11-3 and J is TRBJ2-5, with TRBD1 identical over 11 bases. The CDR3 consists of 17 residues. With 4 bases clipped from V and 5 bases from J, the junction kept 12 bases outside the gene matches. The germline V gene encodes CDR1 SGHNT and CDR2 YENEEA. The CDR3 bases are TGTGCCAGCAGCTACACCCGGGACAGGGGGAGAGGGGAGACCCAGTACTTC. This codes for CASSYTRDRGRGETQYF.

This clone has just one count. The gene calls are TRBV30 and TRBJ1-2; TRBD1 matches 8 bases. With V trimmed by 7 bases and J by 2 bases, 3 bases remained unmatched. The CDR3 is 12 amino acids. Germline V gives CDR1 GTSNPN, CDR2 SVGIG (reference sequence). The CDR3 spells CASGQANYGYTF. The CDR3 region has the DNA TGTGCCTCGGGACAGGCCAACTATGGCTACACCTTC.

The chain uses TRBV5-6 and TRBJ1-2; 12 nucleotides match TRBD1. This CDR3 contains 14 residues. With 4 bases clipped from V and 8 bases from J, the junction kept 6 bases outside the gene matches. The germline gives CDR1 SGHDT, CDR2 YYEEEE. The CDR3 spells CASSRGQGARGYTF. The CDR3 DNA reads as TGTGCCAGCAGCAGGGGACAGGGGGCGCGAGGCTACACCTTC.

The chain has TRBV7-6 and TRBJ2-2; 7 nucleotides align to TRBD1. The CDR3 consists of 15 residues. The ends lost 4 bases at V and 5 bases at J; junction bases unmatched: 7. Germline loops: CDR1 SGHVS, CDR2 FNYEAQ. Here the CDR3 DNA reads TGTGCCAGCAGCTCCGGGGACAGATCTACCGGGGAGCTGTTTTTT. This gives the protein CASSSGDRSTGELFF.

The rearrangement links TRBV27 to TRBJ2-1, with 7 bases that match TRBD2. Germline lookup yields CDR1 MNHEY and CDR2 SMNVEV (reference sequence). V gave up 0 bases and J gave up 3 bases; unmatched junction bases: 5. This CDR3 has 16 residues. CDR3 residues: CASSLSSGTIYNEQFF. In DNA, the CDR3 is TGTGCCAGCAGTTTATCTTCCGGGACTATCTACAATGAGCAGTTCTTC.

The V call is TRBV5-1, the J call TRBJ2-2, with 8 bases aligning to TRBD2. The germline V gene has CDR1 SGHRS and CDR2 YFSETQ. The CDR3 runs to 17 residues. Trimming removed 0 bases from V and 5 bases from J; junction bases left unmatched: 9. CDR3 bases: TGCGCCAGCAGCTTGGACGGGTACGGGGGGGCGACCGGGGAGCTGTTTTTT. It codes for CASSLDGYGGATGELFF.

The CDR3 loop is CAWNRDTGNTIYF. For the CDR3, the DNA is TGTGCCTGGAACAGGGACACTGGAAACACCATATATTTT. The chain combines TRBV30 with TRBJ1-3; a possible D gene is TRBD1 (6 bases). Looked up from germline, CDR1 is GTSNPN and CDR2 is SVGIG (reference sequence). V was trimmed by 4 bases and J by 2 bases, leaving 9 bases between them. This CDR3 has 13 residues. Looking up the rest from reference TRBV30 and TRBJ1-3 gives the full variable domain: SQTIHQWPATLVQPVGSPLSLECTVEGTSNPNLYWYRQAAGRGLQLLFYSVGIGQISSEVPQNLSASRPQDRQFILSSKKLLLSDSGFYLCAWNRDTGNTIYFGEGSWLTVV.